What follows are 23 T cell receptor beta chains derived from one specimen sequenced in a study of T-cell reconstitution after alpha-beta-depleted transplantation in children (dated by TCRdb to about 2016). Receptors were amplified or captured by PCR. Sequencing instrument: Illumina HiSeq 2500. Molecular barcoding was employed in the preparation of TCR libraries, with unique molecular identifiers being used to normalize TCRbeta repertoire quantification. Starting from the raw public reads, TCRdb applied fastp trimming at Q25, assembled clones with MiXCR and retained in-frame beta chains. Rows with a matching CDR3 protein are joined into one entry that keeps the most common DNA and genes. For this sample the table gives approximately 400,000 distinct CDR3 sequences, of which 11% were detected only once. 4.5% to 6.5% of the sample is taken by the ten largest. Sequencing was performed on PBMCs from the stem cell graft donor, taken from the stem cell graft. These receptors came from a human donor who donated a stem cell graft to a child with acute myeloid leukemia.

The chain joins TRBV7-3 to TRBJ1-1; no definite D call. Germline loops: CDR1 SGHTA, CDR2 FQGTGA. This CDR3 region has 15 residues. V lost 4 bases and J lost 0, with 12 bases in between. CDR3 DNA: TGTGCCAGCAGCTCAAGTCCAGTTATGAACACTGAAGCTTTCTTT. Translating gives CASSSSPVMNTEAFF.

This clonotype was detected only a few times. The V and J genes are TRBV12-3 or TRBV12-4 and TRBJ1-5, with D uncertain. Trimming removed 3 bases at V and 7 bases at J, with 10 bases between. CDR3 length equals 13 residues. The CDR3 DNA follows: TGTGCCAGCAGTTTGGGAGGGATGCAGCCCCAGCATTTT. Its protein is CASSLGGMQPQHF.

The sample holds many counts of this clonotype. This chain uses TRBV5-1 with TRBJ2-1; a weak D match, TRBD2 (5 bases). Germline V lookup: CDR1 SGHRS, CDR2 YFSETQ. This CDR3 is built from 14 residues. Between the trimmed V and J ends, which lost 4 bases and 6 bases, there was a span of 14 bases. CDR3 bases: TGCGCCAGCAGCCCCATGGCCGGGATCAATGAGCAGTTCTTC. Encoded protein: CASSPMAGINEQFF.

This clonotype was seen more than once but under ten times. V is TRBV7-6 and J is TRBJ2-1; 15 positions agree with TRBD2. This CDR3 is 16 amino acids long. The germline V gene encodes CDR1 SGHVS and CDR2 FNYEAQ. The V and J ends lost 3 bases and 8 bases, in that order; junction bases with no gene match: 5. The chain's CDR3 is CASSFGTSGRIYEQFF. The CDR3 DNA is TGTGCCAGCAGCTTCGGGACTAGCGGGAGGATCTATGAGCAGTTCTTC.

This clonotype appeared a few times. This chain connects TRBV6-1 to TRBJ1-4, with D possibly being TRBD1 (5 bases). CDR1 is MNHNS and CDR2 is SASEGT in the germline V gene. CDR3 size: 14 residues. Trimming removed 5 bases from V and 3 bases from J, with 10 bases in between. The CDR3 DNA reads as TGTGCCAGCAGTAGGGGCGCTTCTAATGAAAAACTGTTTTTT. Amino acid sequence: CASSRGASNEKLFF.

In this sample, this clonotype turned up many times. The genes are TRBV10-3 and TRBJ2-7; no definite D call. The V gene lost 10 bases and the J gene lost 0 bases, with 16 bases spanning the gap. Per germline, CDR1 ENHRY and CDR2 SYGVKD. This CDR3 is built from 14 residues. The CDR3 is CANKQTPVSYEQYF. As DNA, the CDR3 is TGTGCCAACAAACAGACCCCAGTCTCCTACGAGCAGTACTTC.

This clonotype was seen many times. The chain carries TRBV10-3 and TRBJ1-1; TRBD1 agrees at 8 bases. The CDR3 has 12 residues. Trimming cost V 11 bases and J 1 base; bases outside gene matches: 3. The germline CDR1 and CDR2 sequences are ENHRY and SYGVKD. CDR3 nucleotide sequence: TGTGCCGCGGGGACAGGGAACACTGAAGCTTTCTTT. Amino acid sequence: CAAGTGNTEAFF.

This chain links TRBV3-1 with TRBJ2-1, with TRBD2 as a possible D gene (6 bases). The CDR3 is 17 amino acids. Germline loops: CDR1 LGHDT, CDR2 YNNKEL (reference sequence). Between the trimmed V and J ends, which lost 0 bases and 0 bases, there was a span of 12 bases. The CDR3 DNA reads as TGTGCCAGCAGCCAAGACGCTGCGGGGTACTCCTACAATGAGCAGTTCTTC. This gives the protein CASSQDAAGYSYNEQFF.

This clonotype has just a few counts. The chain's CDR3 is CSVSSGSNIQYF. DNA of the CDR3: TGCAGCGTCTCTAGCGGAAGTAACATTCAGTACTTC. The chain has TRBV29-1 and TRBJ2-4; 7 bases match TRBD2. Trimming took 6 bases from V and 7 from J; bases not matched to a gene: 6. The germline CDR1 and CDR2 sequences are SQVTM and ANQGSEA. The CDR3 is made up of 12 amino acids.

The chain is built from TRBV5-1 and TRBJ2-5; the D gene is possibly TRBD1 (6 bases). Germline V gene lookup returns CDR1 SGHRS and CDR2 YFSETQ. Trimming shortened V by 4 bases and J by 4 bases, and 11 bases separated the two germline ends. The CDR3 has 13 amino acids. The CDR3 spells CASSTFRGETQYF. DNA of the CDR3: TGCGCCAGCAGCACCTTCAGGGGAGAGACCCAGTACTTC.

This clonotype was counted many times. The chain uses TRBV4-1 and TRBJ2-7; TRBD2 agrees at 8 bases. J gave up 5 bases and V 3 bases, and 3 bases lay outside the gene matches. The germline CDR1 and CDR2 sequences are MGHRA and YSYEKL. The length of the CDR3 is 13 residues. The CDR3, as DNA: TGCGCCAGCAGCCAGGCCGGGGGGGACGAGCAGTACTTC. Its translation is CASSQAGGDEQYF.

A few counts support this clonotype. The rearrangement links TRBV5-1 to TRBJ1-2, with 10 bases matching TRBD1. Looked up from germline, CDR1 is SGHRS and CDR2 is YFSETQ. The V and J ends lost 4 bases and 5 bases, in that order; junction bases with no gene match: 8. This CDR3 contains 15 residues. The CDR3 sequence: CASSVPGQGSYGYTF. In DNA, the CDR3 is TGCGCCAGCAGCGTTCCGGGACAGGGGAGTTATGGCTACACCTTC.

There are a few counts of this clonotype. This sequence joins TRBV6-1 and TRBJ2-2; 8 bases are shared with TRBD1. This CDR3 region has 15 residues. The V and J ends lost 6 bases and 1 base, in that order; junction bases with no gene match: 4. Germline V gene sequence: CDR1 MNHNS, CDR2 SASEGT. The CDR3 protein is CASRAGTGNTGELFF. Written as DNA, the CDR3 is TGTGCCAGCAGGGCCGGGACAGGGAACACCGGGGAGCTGTTTTTT.

The chain carries TRBV20-1 and TRBJ2-1; D is perhaps TRBD2 (5 bases). The CDR3 consists of 13 residues. CDR1 DFQATT and CDR2 SNEGSKA come from the germline V gene (reference sequence). Trimming removed 3 bases from V and 3 bases from J, with 9 bases in between. In DNA form, the CDR3 reads TGCAGTGCTAGTAAAGCGGTCTACAATGAGCAGTTCTTC. The encoded protein is CSASKAVYNEQFF.

There are many counts of this clonotype. The chain uses TRBV3-1 and TRBJ2-5; D could derive from TRBD1 or TRBD2 (5 bases each). Germline CDR1 and CDR2: LGHDT and YNNKEL (reference sequence). Trimming shortened V by 1 base and J by 1 base, and 10 bases separated the two germline ends. The CDR3 extends over 15 amino acids. The CDR3, as DNA: TGTGCCAGCAGCCAAGGCCCCGGGGCCCAAGAGACCCAGTACTTC. This translates into CASSQGPGAQETQYF.

This clonotype has just a few counts. V gene TRBV12-3 or TRBV12-4 combines with J gene TRBJ2-3; TRBD1 aligns across 7 bases. The trim removed 5 bases at V and 2 bases at J, leaving 10 bases unmatched. The CDR3 loop spans 16 amino acids. CDR3 nucleotide sequence: TGTGCCAGCAGTAACTACCGGACAGGCCCCACAGATACGCAGTATTTT. This codes for CASSNYRTGPTDTQYF.

This clonotype was counted at least ten times. The J gene is TRBJ2-2, the V gene TRBV10-3, with D unclear. Germline V gives CDR1 ENHRY, CDR2 SYGVKD. The length of the CDR3 is 13 residues. The V end was cut by 6 bases, the J end by 1 base, with 6 bases between. In DNA, the CDR3 is TGTGCCATCAGACTGATGAACACCGGGGAGCTGTTTTTT. Translating gives CAIRLMNTGELFF.

The sample holds a few counts of this clonotype. This chain uses TRBV20-1 with TRBJ2-1; 9 bases are shared with TRBD2. J was trimmed by 8 bases and V by 3 bases; bases with no gene match: 14. CDR1 is DFQATT and CDR2 is SNEGSKA in the germline V gene (reference sequence). The CDR3 runs 16 residues. CDR3 region: CSASPFSGGLWDEQFF. The DNA for the CDR3 is TGCAGTGCTAGCCCTTTCAGCGGGGGGCTTTGGGATGAGCAGTTCTTC.

V and J are TRBV7-8 and TRBJ1-4; 9 nucleotides line up with TRBD1. The germline gives CDR1 SGHVS, CDR2 FQNEAQ. Germline trimming cut 1 base from V and 6 bases from J; bases unmatched to any gene: 12. The length of the CDR3 is 18 residues. The CDR3 sequence: CASSLEEVEGQGHEKLFF. The CDR3 nucleotides read TGTGCCAGCAGCTTAGAAGAGGTGGAGGGACAGGGACATGAAAAACTGTTTTTT.

This clonotype occurred many times. V usage is TRBV20-1 and J usage is TRBJ1-1; possible D gene TRBD1, 5 bases. Deletions cut 6 bases from V and 5 bases from J, with 16 bases between. The CDR3 length is 13 residues. Germline loops: CDR1 DFQATT, CDR2 SNEGSKA (reference sequence). CDR3: CSALKGAETEAFF. CDR3 DNA: TGCAGTGCGCTGAAAGGGGCAGAGACTGAAGCTTTCTTT.

This clonotype showed up just a few times. The V and J genes are TRBV29-1 and TRBJ2-1; D may correspond to TRBD1 or TRBD2 (6 bases each). There are 14 residues in the CDR3. The germline CDR1 and CDR2 sequences are SQVTM and ANQGSEA. Trimming removed 6 bases at V and 6 bases at J, with 18 bases between. CDR3 sequence reads: CSVGGVGLGNEQFF. CDR3 in DNA: TGCAGCGTGGGGGGCGTGGGCTTGGGCAATGAGCAGTTCTTC.

This chain connects TRBV5-1 to TRBJ2-3; D not certain. CDR1 and CDR2 (germline): SGHRS, YFSETQ. This CDR3 is built from 14 residues. Deletions cut 3 bases from V and 6 bases from J, with 14 bases between. CDR3 protein: CASSSDLRTDTQYF. CDR3 bases: TGCGCCAGCAGCTCGGACCTAAGAACCGATACGCAGTATTTT.

The chain employs TRBV5-1 and TRBJ1-4; 10 bases line up with TRBD1. V lost 9 bases, J lost 8 bases, and 22 bases stayed unmatched. The CDR3 extends over 18 amino acids. Germline assignment: CDR1 SGHRS and CDR2 YFSETQ. CDR3 sequence (DNA): TGCGCCATCCAATCTCCGGGACAGGGGACGGGAGGGTCCGAAAAACTGTTTTTT. Amino acids: CAIQSPGQGTGGSEKLFF. Based on the CDR3 plus reference TRBV5-1 and TRBJ1-4, the full variable domain is KAGVTQTPRYLIKTRGQQVTLSCSPISGHRSVSWYQQTPGQGLQFLFEYFSETQRNKGNFPGRFSGRQFSNSRSEMNVSTLELGDSALYLCAIQSPGQGTGGSEKLFFGSGTQLSVL.